This TCR beta chain was sequenced for a study of shared clonotypes between healthy human individuals. The V end was cut by 2 bases, the J end by 7 bases, with 15 bases between. The CDR3 contains 15 residues. CDR1 MDHEN and CDR2 SYDVKM come from the germline V gene. Sequencing was at deep level. The protocol was immunoSEQ multiplex PCR, while the TCRdb copy is restricted to in-frame clones and leaves out a portion. The data contain more than 2 million clones, about 93% of them seen just once; the ten biggest clones take up 1.5% to 2%. Terminally differentiated effector memory CD45RA+ cells were left out of the naive CD8 fraction, which was CD45RO-negative and positively selected for CCR7.

The source of this sequence is a man aged 18 to 35 in good health. Some clones in this sample may be carry-over from other donors' samples. Sequenced sample: naive CD8+ T cells from PBMCs. J is TRBJ2-1 and V is TRBV28; D possibly uses TRBD1 or TRBD2 (5 bases each). The CDR3 reads CASSLAPRWGNEQFF. CDR3 nucleotide sequence: TGTGCCAGCAGTTTAGCCCCTCGTTGGGGGAATGAGCAGTTCTTC.